The rows below give T cell receptor beta chains drawn from one sample of a study of human T cells and chemical hapten exposure. TCRdb reprocessed the RACE reads via MiXCR and lists one record per CDR3 protein. The table includes some 42,000 distinct CDR3 sequences, just under 9% detected once. The material was whole blood, obtained in connection with sensitization to the hapten diphenylcyclopropenone (DPC). The source is a woman in her forties with alopecia areata. Some clones in this sample may be carry-over from other donors' samples. Both conserved end residues are part of each CDR3. Fields, in order: J gene, V gene, clone size, D gene, CDR3 protein, CDR3 DNA. The D gene is left open where the match is weak. Clone sizes are given selectively: once, few, many, or a class where the clone is expanded.

TRBJ1-2 TRBV29-1 many . CSVEDPGNPHGYTF TGCAGCGTTGAAGATCCGGGGAACCCCCATGGCTACACCTTC
TRBJ2-2 TRBV6-4 many . CASSPSIEGTGELFF TGTGCCAGCAGTCCCTCGATTGAAGGCACCGGGGAGCTGTTTTTT
TRBJ2-7 TRBV7-2 many . CASSLATTYEQYF TGTGCCAGCAGCTTAGCCACGACTTACGAGCAGTACTTC
TRBJ2-2 TRBV6-4 . . CASSASSFGELFF TGTGCCAGCAGTGCGTCTTCTTTCGGGGAGCTGTTTTTT
TRBJ2-7 TRBV3-1 many . CASSQGVSHYEQYF TGTGCCAGCAGCCAAGGCGTCAGCCACTACGAGCAGTACTTC
TRBJ2-4 TRBV4-3 many . CASSQDGPGTFKNIQYF TGCGCCAGCAGCCAAGATGGCCCGGGTACATTTAAAAACATTCAGTACTTC
TRBJ1-1 TRBV12-3/TRBV12-4 many . CASSLGGTTNTEAFF TGTGCCAGCAGCCTGGGGGGGACAACCAACACTGAAGCTTTCTTT
TRBJ2-7 TRBV7-2 . TRBD2 CASSLVVTGTRGYEQYF TGTGCCAGCAGCTTAGTAGTGACCGGGACTAGAGGTTACGAGCAGTACTTC
TRBJ1-5 TRBV20-1 many TRBD1 CSARKTGNSNQPQHF TGCAGTGCTAGAAAGACAGGGAATAGCAATCAGCCCCAGCATTTT
TRBJ2-3 TRBV7-9 many TRBD1 CASSQQGSTDTQYF TGTGCCAGCAGCCAACAGGGGTCCACAGATACGCAGTATTTT
TRBJ1-1 TRBV9 few TRBD1 CASSVEGQGSTEAFF TGTGCCAGCAGCGTAGAAGGACAGGGAAGCACTGAAGCTTTCTTT
TRBJ1-2 TRBV6-5 many . CASSSPSVRRGGGYGYTF TGTGCCAGCAGTTCACCCTCGGTTCGGCGGGGGGGTGGCTATGGCTACACCTTC
TRBJ1-4 TRBV2 many . CASNEIRGENEKLFF TGTGCCAGCAACGAAATTCGCGGGGAGAATGAAAAACTGTTTTTT
TRBJ2-1 TRBV4-1 many TRBD2 CASSQDRRGTFGEQFF TGCGCCAGCAGCCAAGACCGGCGGGGGACCTTCGGTGAGCAGTTCTTC
TRBJ2-3 TRBV14 many TRBD2 CASTRTSETDTQYF TGTGCCAGCACCAGGACTAGCGAGACAGATACGCAGTATTTT
TRBJ2-2 TRBV6-2/TRBV6-3 many TRBD1 CASSPRTGRSTGELFF TGTGCCAGCAGTCCCCGGACAGGGCGGTCAACCGGGGAGCTGTTTTTT
TRBJ2-7 TRBV18 many . CASSPGGNAPYEQYF TGTGCCAGCTCACCGGGGGGAAATGCACCCTACGAGCAGTACTTC
TRBJ1-1 TRBV28 . . CASSFTNTEAFF TGTGCCAGCAGTTTTACGAACACTGAAGCTTTCTTT
TRBJ1-4 TRBV5-1 . . CASSIEGPPNEKLFF TGCGCCAGCAGCATTGAGGGACCTCCGAATGAAAAACTGTTTTTT
TRBJ1-2 TRBV3-1 many . CASSQWDPSPPGYGYTF TGTGCCAGCAGCCAATGGGATCCCTCGCCTCCGGGCTATGGCTACACCTTC
TRBJ2-1 TRBV7-6 many . CASSLFWGDLYNEQFF TGTGCCAGCAGCCTCTTTTGGGGGGACCTCTACAATGAGCAGTTCTTC
TRBJ2-1 TRBV27 many TRBD2 CASSLAGGYNEQFF TGTGCCAGCAGTCTAGCGGGGGGTTACAATGAGCAGTTCTTC
TRBJ2-3 TRBV11-3 few . CASSLGPNLDTQYF TGTGCCAGCAGCTTAGGACCCAACCTAGATACGCAGTATTTT
TRBJ2-7 TRBV7-9 few . CASSLGSGIYEQYF TGTGCCAGCAGCTTAGGCTCAGGGATCTACGAGCAGTACTTC
TRBJ2-5 TRBV5-1 . . CASSLGGLPEQETQYF TGCGCCAGCAGCTTGGGTGGACTACCCGAACAAGAGACCCAGTACTTC